One and the same sample provided the 22 T cell receptor beta chains below, sequenced in a study of cytomegalovirus exposure and HLA in healthy donors. The PCR contained 60 Vbeta and 13 Jbeta primers. TCRdb's table, derived via immunoSEQ multiplex PCR, lists solely in-frame clones and lacks some. In the table there are roughly 150,000 clones, just under 75% of which are singletons. Specimen: PBMCs. The receptors originated from a woman under 30 in good health and CMV-seronegative.

The gene calls are TRBV5-1 and TRBJ1-5; unclear D gene. The CDR3 has 12 amino acids. V lost 1 base and J 7 bases, leaving 6 bases between the germline ends. Germline-derived CDR1 and CDR2 are SGHRS and YFSETQ. In nucleotides, the CDR3 is TGCGCCAGCAGCTTGAACGGGCAGCCCCAGCATTTT. This sequence encodes CASSLNGQPQHF.

V is TRBV6-5 and J is TRBJ1-2; D remains unclear. V dropped 2 bases and J dropped 3 bases, with 10 bases sitting between them. Germline values: CDR1 MNHEY, CDR2 SVGAGI. The CDR3 is 14 amino acids. The CDR3 nucleotides are TGTGCCAGCAGTTACACGCTCCAGGACTATGGCTACACCTTC. Amino acids: CASSYTLQDYGYTF.

The chain recombines TRBV2 with TRBJ2-7, with 10 bases matching TRBD2. Trimming removed 5 bases from V and 4 bases from J; junction bases left unmatched: 11. The CDR3 is 16 residues long. Germline assignment: CDR1 SNHLY and CDR2 FYNNEI. CDR3 region: CASSRTLLAGMYEQYF. CDR3 bases: TGTGCCAGCAGTCGGACCTTACTAGCGGGGATGTACGAGCAGTACTTC.

This clone is a singleton in its sample. The chain carries TRBV2 and TRBJ2-1, with TRBD2 identical over 12 bases. The germline CDR1 and CDR2 sequences are SNHLY and FYNNEI. The CDR3 extends over 14 amino acids. After removal of 9 bases from V and 6 bases from J, the junction contained 6 bases not matched to a gene. Here the CDR3 DNA reads TGTGCCAGAGTGACTAGCGGGAGAATCAATGAGCAGTTCTTC. This encodes CARVTSGRINEQFF.

The genes are TRBV30 and TRBJ1-2; a weak D match, TRBD1 (6 bases). Trimming shortened V by 4 bases and J by 8 bases, and 20 bases separated the two germline ends. Germline V CDR1 and CDR2: GTSNPN, SVGIG (reference sequence). The CDR3 covers 14 residues. The CDR3: CAWTPSGAPGGYTF. The CDR3 DNA follows: TGTGCCTGGACTCCTTCAGGGGCCCCGGGAGGCTACACCTTC.

The table lists this clone with a few counts. This rearrangement joins TRBV5-1 to TRBJ1-1; perhaps TRBD1 as D (6 bases). Germline V gene data show CDR1 as SGHRS and CDR2 as YFSETQ. The germline V and J ends were trimmed by 0 bases and 5 bases, with 11 bases remaining between them. The CDR3 is 14 amino acids. The CDR3 coding sequence is TGCGCCAGCAGCTTGGCAACAGGGTGGACTGAAGCTTTCTTT. This sequence encodes CASSLATGWTEAFF.

The genes are TRBV7-9 and TRBJ2-7; D remains unclear. V was shortened by 5 bases and J by 5 bases, with 16 bases between the two germline ends. The CDR3 loop spans 14 amino acids. Looked up from germline, CDR1 is SEHNR and CDR2 is FQNEAQ (reference sequence). CDR3 residues: CASSPSWAHDEQYF. CDR3 in DNA: TGTGCCAGCAGCCCGAGTTGGGCCCACGACGAGCAGTACTTC. Together with reference TRBV7-9 and TRBJ2-7, the CDR3 gives the full variable domain: DTGVSQNPRHKITKRGQNVTFRCDPISEHNRLYWYRQTLGQGPEFLTYFQNEAQLEKSRLLSDRFSAERPKGSFSTLEIQRTEQGDSAMYLCASSPSWAHDEQYFGPGTRLTVT.

This chain joins TRBV10-3 and TRBJ2-5, with TRBD2 as a possible D gene (6 bases). V gave up 0 bases and J gave up 5 bases, with 13 bases separating them. Germline V gene data show CDR1 as ENHRY and CDR2 as SYGVKD. This CDR3 region has 15 residues. CDR3 amino acids: CAISESQGGGETQYF. The CDR3 nucleotides are TGTGCCATCAGTGAGTCCCAGGGAGGCGGGGAGACCCAGTACTTC.

The rearrangement uses TRBV28 and TRBJ1-2; D ambiguous. Germline-derived CDR1 and CDR2 are MDHEN and SYDVKM. This CDR3 has 14 residues. V dropped 2 bases and J dropped 2 bases, with 9 bases sitting between them. The CDR3 protein is CASSLPSLNYGYTF. The CDR3 coding sequence is TGTGCCAGCAGTTTACCTTCACTGAACTATGGCTACACCTTC.

This chain joins TRBV5-4 and TRBJ2-5; a possible D gene is TRBD2 (6 bases). Per germline, CDR1 SGHNT and CDR2 YYREEE (reference sequence). V lost 3 bases, J lost 0 bases, and 15 bases lay in between. The CDR3 is 16 residues long. CDR3 nucleotide sequence: TGTGCCAGCAGCTCAGCTAAGACTAGGAACCAAGAGACCCAGTACTTC. It translates to CASSSAKTRNQETQYF.

Here the CDR3 DNA reads TGCGCCAGCAGCTTGGTTCTAGCGATCGGCGAGCAGTACTTC. Translated: CASSLVLAIGEQYF. V usage is TRBV5-1 and J usage is TRBJ2-7; D possibly corresponds to TRBD2 (6 bases). Germline CDR1 and CDR2: SGHRS and YFSETQ. The CDR3 runs to 14 residues. Trimming removed 0 bases from V and 6 bases from J, with 13 bases in between. Full variable domain (rest looked up from reference TRBV5-1 and TRBJ2-7): KAGVTQTPRYLIKTRGQQVTLSCSPISGHRSVSWYQQTPGQGLQFLFEYFSETQRNKGNFPGRFSGRQFSNSRSEMNVSTLELGDSALYLCASSLVLAIGEQYFGPGTRLTVT.

This clone has a single count. The chain couples TRBV18 to TRBJ1-1; D uncertain. V lost 2 bases, J lost 1 base, and 5 bases lay in between. The CDR3 totals 13 residues. Germline V gene data show CDR1 as KGHSH and CDR2 as LQKENI. CDR3 region: CASSPAENTEAFF. DNA of the CDR3: TGTGCCAGCTCACCAGCGGAGAACACTGAAGCTTTCTTT. Looking up the rest from reference TRBV18 and TRBJ1-1 gives the full variable domain: NAGVMQNPRHLVRRRGQEARLRCSPMKGHSHVYWYRQLPEEGLKFMVYLQKENIIDESGMPKERFSAEFPKEGPSILRIQQVVRGDSAAYFCASSPAENTEAFFGQGTRLTVV.

The V gene is TRBV18, the J gene TRBJ2-5, with 9 bases that match TRBD2. The length of the CDR3 is 16 residues. CDR1 and CDR2 from the germline V gene are KGHSH and LQKENI. V lost 0 bases, J lost 1 base, and 3 bases stayed unmatched. The CDR3 bases are TGTGCCAGCTCACCACCAGCGGGGGGCCCCCAAGAGACCCAGTACTTC. It specifies CASSPPAGGPQETQYF.

This clone was found a few times. The V call is TRBV6-6, the J call TRBJ2-2; D unresolved. CDR1 MNHNY and CDR2 SVGAGI come from the germline V gene (reference sequence). The CDR3 is 14 residues long. The V and J ends lost 5 bases and 2 bases respectively, with 9 bases between them. The CDR3 protein is CASSLSLNTGELFF. The CDR3 nucleotides are TGTGCCAGCAGTCTATCCCTTAACACCGGGGAGCTGTTTTTT.

V gene TRBV18 combines with J gene TRBJ1-1, with 7 bases matching TRBD1. V lost 4 bases and J lost 5; bases outside the gene matches: 10. The CDR3 totals 15 residues. CDR1 and CDR2 from the germline V gene are KGHSH and LQKENI. The CDR3: CASSLETGKGTEAFF. In nucleotides, the CDR3 is TGTGCCAGCTCACTAGAGACAGGGAAGGGGACTGAAGCTTTCTTT. Based on the CDR3 plus reference TRBV18 and TRBJ1-1, the full variable domain is NAGVMQNPRHLVRRRGQEARLRCSPMKGHSHVYWYRQLPEEGLKFMVYLQKENIIDESGMPKERFSAEFPKEGPSILRIQQVVRGDSAAYFCASSLETGKGTEAFFGQGTRLTVV.

J is TRBJ2-1 and V is TRBV5-1, with 10 bases lining up with TRBD2. In germline, CDR1 is SGHRS, CDR2 YFSETQ. This CDR3 contains 21 residues. The V and J ends lost 2 bases and 2 bases, in that order; junction bases with no gene match: 19. In nucleotides, the CDR3 is TGCGCCAGCAGCTTAAATTACAGGGGAAGGTGGCTAGCGGGGGCCTACAATGAGCAGTTCTTC. Translated: CASSLNYRGRWLAGAYNEQFF.

This clone was observed a few times. This rearrangement joins TRBV18 to TRBJ2-7; 10 bases fit TRBD1. Germline CDR1 and CDR2: KGHSH and LQKENI. The CDR3 has 15 residues. The junction had 14 bases not matched to a gene; V was cut back by 8 bases and J by 7 bases. CDR3 residues: CASAQSGTGASEQYV. CDR3 nucleotides: TGTGCCAGCGCGCAATCCGGGACAGGGGCTTCGGAGCAGTACGTC.

The chain uses TRBV21-1 and TRBJ2-7; TRBD1, the D gene given by the table, was not confirmed from the DNA. TRBV21-1 is assigned pseudogene status. The CDR3 has 16 amino acids. The CDR3 spells CASSKARDRTKDEQYV. The DNA for the CDR3 is TGTGCCAGCAGCAAAGCGCGCGACAGAACCAAGGACGAGCAGTACGTC.

The genes are TRBV7-3 and TRBJ1-1, with D perhaps TRBD1 (5 bases). Germline V lookup: CDR1 SGHTA, CDR2 FQGTGA. Trimming left V 0 bases short and J 5 bases short, with 10 bases between. The CDR3 length is 14 residues. The CDR3 is CASSLTAGRTEAFF. CDR3 bases: TGTGCCAGCAGCTTAACTGCGGGGCGAACTGAAGCTTTCTTT.

This clone appeared once. The chain is built from TRBV7-9 and TRBJ2-7, with 7 nucleotides matching TRBD1. Germline V lookup: CDR1 SEHNR, CDR2 FQNEAQ (reference sequence). J gave up 4 bases and V 4 bases, and 7 bases lay outside the gene matches. The CDR3 covers 14 residues. The CDR3 reads CASSSSGTVYEQYF. In DNA form, the CDR3 reads TGTGCCAGCAGCTCTTCTGGGACAGTATACGAGCAGTACTTC.

V gene TRBV18 combines with J gene TRBJ2-2, with 8 bases identical to TRBD1. Germline values: CDR1 KGHSH, CDR2 LQKENI. The CDR3 runs 15 residues. Losses at the gene ends were 3 bases for V and 4 bases for J; bases not matched to a gene: 4. The CDR3 loop reads CASSPMTGVTGELFF. DNA of the CDR3: TGTGCCAGCTCACCCATGACAGGGGTCACCGGGGAGCTGTTTTTT.

This rearrangement joins TRBV4-2 to TRBJ2-3; D gene uncertain. Germline lookup yields CDR1 LGHNA and CDR2 YNFKEQ. The V end was cut by 0 bases, the J end by 1 base, with 14 bases between. CDR3 length equals 17 residues. The CDR3 DNA sequence: TGTGCCAGCAGCCAAGATACGGCAGGCGATGGCACAGATACGCAGTATTTT. Translation: CASSQDTAGDGTDTQYF.